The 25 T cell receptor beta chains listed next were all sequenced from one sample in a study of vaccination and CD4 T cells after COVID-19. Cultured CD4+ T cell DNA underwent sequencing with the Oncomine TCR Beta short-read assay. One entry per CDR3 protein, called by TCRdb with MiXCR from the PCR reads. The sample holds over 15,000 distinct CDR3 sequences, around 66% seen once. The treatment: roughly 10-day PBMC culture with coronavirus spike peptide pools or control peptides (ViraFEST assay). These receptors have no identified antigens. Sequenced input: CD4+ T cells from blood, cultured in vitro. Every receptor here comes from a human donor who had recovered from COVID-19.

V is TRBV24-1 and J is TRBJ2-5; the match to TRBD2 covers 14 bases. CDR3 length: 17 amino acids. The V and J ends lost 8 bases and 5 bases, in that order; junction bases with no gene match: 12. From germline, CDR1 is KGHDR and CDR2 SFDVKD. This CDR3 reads CATTAGTSGRGGETQYF. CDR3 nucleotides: TGTGCCACCACCGCCGGGACTAGCGGGAGAGGAGGGGAGACCCAGTACTTC.

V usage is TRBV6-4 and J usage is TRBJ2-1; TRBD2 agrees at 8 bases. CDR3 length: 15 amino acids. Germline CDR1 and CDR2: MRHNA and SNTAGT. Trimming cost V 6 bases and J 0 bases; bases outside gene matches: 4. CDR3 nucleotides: TGTGCCAGCAGCGCTACTAGCGGCTCCTACAATGAGCAGTTCTTC. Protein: CASSATSGSYNEQFF.

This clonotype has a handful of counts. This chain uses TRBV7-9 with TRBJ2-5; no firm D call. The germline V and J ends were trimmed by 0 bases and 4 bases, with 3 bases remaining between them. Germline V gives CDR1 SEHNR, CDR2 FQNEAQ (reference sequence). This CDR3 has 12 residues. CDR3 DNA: TGTGCCAGCAGCTTAGCGCGAGAGACCCAGTACTTC. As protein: CASSLARETQYF.

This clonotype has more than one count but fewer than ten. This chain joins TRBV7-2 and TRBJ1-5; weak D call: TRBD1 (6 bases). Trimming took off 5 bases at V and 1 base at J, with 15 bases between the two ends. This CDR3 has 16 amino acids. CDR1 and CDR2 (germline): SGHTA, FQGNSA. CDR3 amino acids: CASSQGGQRSNQPQHF. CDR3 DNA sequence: TGTGCCAGCAGCCAGGGAGGACAGAGAAGCAATCAGCCCCAGCATTTT. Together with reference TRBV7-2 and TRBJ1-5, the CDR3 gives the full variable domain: GAGVSQSPSNKVTEKGKDVELRCDPISGHTALYWYRQSLGQGLEFLIYFQGNSAPDKSGLPSDRFSAERTGGSVSTLTIQRTQQEDSAVYLCASSQGGQRSNQPQHFGDGTRLSIL.

CDR3 coding DNA: TGCGCCAGCAGCTTCCAGCGTGGCCAAGAGACCCAGTACTTC. This gives the protein CASSFQRGQETQYF. The gene calls are TRBV5-1 and TRBJ2-5; D unclear. Germline loops: CDR1 SGHRS, CDR2 YFSETQ. V lost 2 bases and J lost 1, with 9 bases in between. This CDR3 spans 14 amino acids.

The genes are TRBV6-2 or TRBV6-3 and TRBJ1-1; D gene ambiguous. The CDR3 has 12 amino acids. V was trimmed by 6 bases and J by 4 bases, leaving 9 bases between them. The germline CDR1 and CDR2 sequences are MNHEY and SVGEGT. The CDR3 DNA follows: TGTGCCAGCAGCCGACGGGGCACTGAAGCTTTCTTT. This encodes CASSRRGTEAFF.

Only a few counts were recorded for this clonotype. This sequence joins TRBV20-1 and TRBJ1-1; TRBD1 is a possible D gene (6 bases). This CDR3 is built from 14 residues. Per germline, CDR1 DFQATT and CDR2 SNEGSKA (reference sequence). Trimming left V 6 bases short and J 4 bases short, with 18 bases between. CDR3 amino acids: CSARRGGASTEAFF. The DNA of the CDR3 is TGCAGTGCGAGACGTGGGGGCGCCTCCACTGAAGCTTTCTTT.

For the CDR3, the DNA is TGTGCCAGCAGCTCCCCGAACAGGGTCTATGGCTACACCTTC. It translates to CASSSPNRVYGYTF. V is TRBV7-2 and J is TRBJ1-2; tentative D call: TRBD1 (6 bases). The V gene lost 4 bases and the J gene lost 4 bases, with 13 bases spanning the gap. The CDR3 consists of 14 residues. Germline V gene lookup returns CDR1 SGHTA and CDR2 FQGNSA.

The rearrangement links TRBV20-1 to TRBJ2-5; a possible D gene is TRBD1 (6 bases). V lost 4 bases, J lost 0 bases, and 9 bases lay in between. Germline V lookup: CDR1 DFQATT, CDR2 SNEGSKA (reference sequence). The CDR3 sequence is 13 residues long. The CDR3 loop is CSATGQNQETQYF. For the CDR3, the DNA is TGCAGTGCTACTGGACAGAACCAAGAGACCCAGTACTTC.

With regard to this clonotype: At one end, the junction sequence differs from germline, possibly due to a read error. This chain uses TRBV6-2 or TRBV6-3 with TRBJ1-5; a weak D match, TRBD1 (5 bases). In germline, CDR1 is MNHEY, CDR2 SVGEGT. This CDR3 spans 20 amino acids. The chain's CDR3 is CASSYPSLRGRDIGNQPQDF. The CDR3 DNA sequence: TGTGCCAGCAGTTACCCCTCCTTGAGGGGAAGGGATATTGGCAATCAGCCCCAGGATTTT.

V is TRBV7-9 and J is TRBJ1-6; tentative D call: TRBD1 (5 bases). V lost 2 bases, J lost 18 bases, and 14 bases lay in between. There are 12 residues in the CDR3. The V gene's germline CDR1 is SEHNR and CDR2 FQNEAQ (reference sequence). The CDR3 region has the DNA TGTGCCAGCAGCTTACTAGGGGAGAACCACCACTTT. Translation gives CASSLLGENHHF.

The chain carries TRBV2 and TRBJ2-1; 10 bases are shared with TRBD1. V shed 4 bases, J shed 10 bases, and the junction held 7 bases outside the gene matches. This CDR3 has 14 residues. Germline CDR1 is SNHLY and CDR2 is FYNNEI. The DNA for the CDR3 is TGTGCCAGCAGTGGGGACAGGGGAACCCACGAGCAGTTCTTC. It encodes CASSGDRGTHEQFF.

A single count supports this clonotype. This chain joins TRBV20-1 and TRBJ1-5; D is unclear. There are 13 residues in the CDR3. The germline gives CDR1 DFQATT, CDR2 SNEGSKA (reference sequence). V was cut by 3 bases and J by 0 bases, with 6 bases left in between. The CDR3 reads CSASQSSNQPQHF. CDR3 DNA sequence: TGCAGTGCTAGCCAGTCTAGCAATCAGCCCCAGCATTTT.

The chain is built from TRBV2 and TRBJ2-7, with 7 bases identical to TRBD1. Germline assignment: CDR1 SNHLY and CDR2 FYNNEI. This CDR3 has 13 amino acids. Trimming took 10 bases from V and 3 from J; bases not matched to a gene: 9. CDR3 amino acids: CATRQGEYYEQYF. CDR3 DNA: TGTGCCACACGACAGGGTGAATACTACGAGCAGTACTTC.

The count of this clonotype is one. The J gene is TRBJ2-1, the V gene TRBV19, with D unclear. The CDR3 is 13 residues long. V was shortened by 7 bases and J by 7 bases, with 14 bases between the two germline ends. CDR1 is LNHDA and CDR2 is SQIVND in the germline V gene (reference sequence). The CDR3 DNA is TGTGCCAGTATGGCAAGTCCCGGGAATGAGCAGTTCTTC. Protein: CASMASPGNEQFF. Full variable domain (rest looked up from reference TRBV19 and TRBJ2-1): DGGITQSPKYLFRKEGQNVTLSCEQNLNHDAMYWYRQDPGQGLRLIYYSQIVNDFQKGDIAEGYSVSREKKESFPLTVTSAQKNPTAFYLCASMASPGNEQFFGPGTRLTVL.

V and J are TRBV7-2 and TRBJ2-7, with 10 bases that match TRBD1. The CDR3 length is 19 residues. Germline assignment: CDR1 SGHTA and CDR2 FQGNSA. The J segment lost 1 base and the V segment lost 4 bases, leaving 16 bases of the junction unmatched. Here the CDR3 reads CASSSPRDRGSRGSYEQYF. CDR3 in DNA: TGTGCCAGCAGCTCGCCGAGGGACAGGGGTTCCCGAGGTTCCTACGAGCAGTACTTC.

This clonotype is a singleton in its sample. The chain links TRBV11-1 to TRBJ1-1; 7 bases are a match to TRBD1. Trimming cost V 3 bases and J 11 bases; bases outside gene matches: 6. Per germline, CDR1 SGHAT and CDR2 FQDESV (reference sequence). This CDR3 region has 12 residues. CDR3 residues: CASSFVQGKAFF. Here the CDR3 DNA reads TGTGCCAGCAGCTTTGTACAGGGGAAGGCTTTCTTT.

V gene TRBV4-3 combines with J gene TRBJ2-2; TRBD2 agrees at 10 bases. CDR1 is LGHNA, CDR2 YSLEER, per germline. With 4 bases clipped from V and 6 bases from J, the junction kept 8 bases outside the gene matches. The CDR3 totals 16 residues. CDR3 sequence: CASSPLGLAVPGELFF. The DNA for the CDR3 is TGCGCCAGCAGCCCCTTAGGACTAGCGGTACCCGGGGAGCTGTTTTTT.

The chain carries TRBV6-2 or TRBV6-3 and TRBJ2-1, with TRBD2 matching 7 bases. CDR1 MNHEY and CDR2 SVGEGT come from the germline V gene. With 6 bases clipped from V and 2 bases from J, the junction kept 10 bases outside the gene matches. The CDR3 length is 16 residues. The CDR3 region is CASSAEASGPYNEQFF. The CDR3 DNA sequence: TGTGCCAGCAGCGCGGAGGCTAGCGGACCCTACAATGAGCAGTTCTTC.

The CDR3 sequence is CSASPSVRPYNEQFF. CDR3 nucleotides: TGCAGTGCTAGTCCTTCGGTCCGGCCCTACAATGAGCAGTTCTTC. The V and J genes are TRBV20-1 and TRBJ2-1; D remains ambiguous. This CDR3 has 15 residues. Germline loops: CDR1 DFQATT, CDR2 SNEGSKA (reference sequence). V lost 3 bases to trimming and J lost 2 bases, with 14 bases between them.

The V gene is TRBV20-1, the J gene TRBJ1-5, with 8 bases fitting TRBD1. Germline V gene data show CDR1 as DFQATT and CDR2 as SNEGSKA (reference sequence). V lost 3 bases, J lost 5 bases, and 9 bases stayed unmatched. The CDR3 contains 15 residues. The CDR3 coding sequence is TGCAGTGCTAGCCCCATGGACAGGGATTATCAGCCCCAGCATTTT. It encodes CSASPMDRDYQPQHF.

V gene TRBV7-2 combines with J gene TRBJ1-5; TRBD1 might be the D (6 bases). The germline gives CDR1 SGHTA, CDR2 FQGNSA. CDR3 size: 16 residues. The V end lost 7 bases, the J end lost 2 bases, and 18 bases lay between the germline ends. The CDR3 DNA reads TGTGCCAGCACCCAAATAGGGGGGGTCGGCAATCAGCCCCAGCATTTT. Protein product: CASTQIGGVGNQPQHF.

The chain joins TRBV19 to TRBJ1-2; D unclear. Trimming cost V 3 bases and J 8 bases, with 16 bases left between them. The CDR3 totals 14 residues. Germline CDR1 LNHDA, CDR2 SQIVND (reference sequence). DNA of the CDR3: TGTGCCAGTAGTATTAAGGCGGGGAGCCTCGGCTACACCTTC. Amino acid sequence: CASSIKAGSLGYTF.

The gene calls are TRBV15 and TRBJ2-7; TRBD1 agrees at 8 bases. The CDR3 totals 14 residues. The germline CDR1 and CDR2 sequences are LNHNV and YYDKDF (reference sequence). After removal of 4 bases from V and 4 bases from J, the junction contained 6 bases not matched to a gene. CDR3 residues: CATSKNRGAYEQYF. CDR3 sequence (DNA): TGTGCCACCAGCAAGAACAGGGGGGCATACGAGCAGTACTTC.

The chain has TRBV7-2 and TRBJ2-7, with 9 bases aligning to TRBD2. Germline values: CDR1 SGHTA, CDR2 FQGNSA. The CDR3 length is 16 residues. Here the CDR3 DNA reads TGTGCGGGCGGGGGGAGCGGGAGGCCCCCATATTACGAGCAGTACTTC. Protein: CAGGGSGRPPYYEQYF. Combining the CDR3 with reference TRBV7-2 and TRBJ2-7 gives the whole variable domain GAGVSQSPSNKVTEKGKDVELRCDPISGHTALYWYRQSLGQGLEFLIYFQGNSAPDKSGLPSDRFSAERTGGSVSTLTIQRTQQEDSAVYLCAGGGSGRPPYYEQYFGPGTRLTVT.